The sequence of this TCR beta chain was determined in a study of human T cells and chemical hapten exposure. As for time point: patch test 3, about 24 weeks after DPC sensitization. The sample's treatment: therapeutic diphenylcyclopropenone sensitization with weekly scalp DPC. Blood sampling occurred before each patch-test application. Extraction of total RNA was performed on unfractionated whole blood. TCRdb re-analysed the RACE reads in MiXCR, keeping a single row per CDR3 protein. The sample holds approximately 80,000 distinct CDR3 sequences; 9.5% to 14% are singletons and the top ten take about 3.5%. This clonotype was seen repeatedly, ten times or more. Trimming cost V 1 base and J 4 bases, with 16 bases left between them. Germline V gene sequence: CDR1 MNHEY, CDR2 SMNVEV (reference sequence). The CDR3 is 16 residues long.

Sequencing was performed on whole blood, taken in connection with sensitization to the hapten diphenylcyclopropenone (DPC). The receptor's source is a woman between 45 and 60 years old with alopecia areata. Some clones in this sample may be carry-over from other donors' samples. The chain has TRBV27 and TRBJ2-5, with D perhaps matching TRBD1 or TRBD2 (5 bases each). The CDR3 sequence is CASSLWGTTKGETQYF. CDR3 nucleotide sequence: TGTGCCAGCAGTTTATGGGGGACGACGAAGGGAGAGACCCAGTACTTC.